This T cell receptor beta chain is from a study of T cell responses to AZD1222 COVID-19 vaccine. Study background: Both about-4-week and about-12-week second-dose recipients were combined.

General study points: There were mostly white British donors and more females than males, and clonal diversity was possibly underestimated. The reported proportion of spike-specific TCRs targeting unmutated variant regions was nearly half. Spike was spanned by vaccine-associated CD4 TCRs, with dominance at 160-218 and 743-854.

As regards this clone: Its antigen remains unidentified.

The V gene's germline CDR1 is SQVTM and CDR2 ANQGSEA. This CDR3 has 11 residues. Trimming took 7 bases from V and 3 from J, leaving 9 bases between them. Clones were read by immunoSEQ multiplex PCR, and TCRdb kept only the in-frame ones, dropping some. Of around 130,000 clones in the sample, around 87% were seen once. The sample was peripheral blood, taken on day 0 of AZD1222 vaccination. This receptor was identified in an adult in good health. This chain links TRBV29-1 with TRBJ1-2; no firm D call. CDR3 sequence reads: CSGTSDYGYTF. The CDR3 region has the DNA TGCAGCGGAACATCGGACTATGGCTACACCTTC.